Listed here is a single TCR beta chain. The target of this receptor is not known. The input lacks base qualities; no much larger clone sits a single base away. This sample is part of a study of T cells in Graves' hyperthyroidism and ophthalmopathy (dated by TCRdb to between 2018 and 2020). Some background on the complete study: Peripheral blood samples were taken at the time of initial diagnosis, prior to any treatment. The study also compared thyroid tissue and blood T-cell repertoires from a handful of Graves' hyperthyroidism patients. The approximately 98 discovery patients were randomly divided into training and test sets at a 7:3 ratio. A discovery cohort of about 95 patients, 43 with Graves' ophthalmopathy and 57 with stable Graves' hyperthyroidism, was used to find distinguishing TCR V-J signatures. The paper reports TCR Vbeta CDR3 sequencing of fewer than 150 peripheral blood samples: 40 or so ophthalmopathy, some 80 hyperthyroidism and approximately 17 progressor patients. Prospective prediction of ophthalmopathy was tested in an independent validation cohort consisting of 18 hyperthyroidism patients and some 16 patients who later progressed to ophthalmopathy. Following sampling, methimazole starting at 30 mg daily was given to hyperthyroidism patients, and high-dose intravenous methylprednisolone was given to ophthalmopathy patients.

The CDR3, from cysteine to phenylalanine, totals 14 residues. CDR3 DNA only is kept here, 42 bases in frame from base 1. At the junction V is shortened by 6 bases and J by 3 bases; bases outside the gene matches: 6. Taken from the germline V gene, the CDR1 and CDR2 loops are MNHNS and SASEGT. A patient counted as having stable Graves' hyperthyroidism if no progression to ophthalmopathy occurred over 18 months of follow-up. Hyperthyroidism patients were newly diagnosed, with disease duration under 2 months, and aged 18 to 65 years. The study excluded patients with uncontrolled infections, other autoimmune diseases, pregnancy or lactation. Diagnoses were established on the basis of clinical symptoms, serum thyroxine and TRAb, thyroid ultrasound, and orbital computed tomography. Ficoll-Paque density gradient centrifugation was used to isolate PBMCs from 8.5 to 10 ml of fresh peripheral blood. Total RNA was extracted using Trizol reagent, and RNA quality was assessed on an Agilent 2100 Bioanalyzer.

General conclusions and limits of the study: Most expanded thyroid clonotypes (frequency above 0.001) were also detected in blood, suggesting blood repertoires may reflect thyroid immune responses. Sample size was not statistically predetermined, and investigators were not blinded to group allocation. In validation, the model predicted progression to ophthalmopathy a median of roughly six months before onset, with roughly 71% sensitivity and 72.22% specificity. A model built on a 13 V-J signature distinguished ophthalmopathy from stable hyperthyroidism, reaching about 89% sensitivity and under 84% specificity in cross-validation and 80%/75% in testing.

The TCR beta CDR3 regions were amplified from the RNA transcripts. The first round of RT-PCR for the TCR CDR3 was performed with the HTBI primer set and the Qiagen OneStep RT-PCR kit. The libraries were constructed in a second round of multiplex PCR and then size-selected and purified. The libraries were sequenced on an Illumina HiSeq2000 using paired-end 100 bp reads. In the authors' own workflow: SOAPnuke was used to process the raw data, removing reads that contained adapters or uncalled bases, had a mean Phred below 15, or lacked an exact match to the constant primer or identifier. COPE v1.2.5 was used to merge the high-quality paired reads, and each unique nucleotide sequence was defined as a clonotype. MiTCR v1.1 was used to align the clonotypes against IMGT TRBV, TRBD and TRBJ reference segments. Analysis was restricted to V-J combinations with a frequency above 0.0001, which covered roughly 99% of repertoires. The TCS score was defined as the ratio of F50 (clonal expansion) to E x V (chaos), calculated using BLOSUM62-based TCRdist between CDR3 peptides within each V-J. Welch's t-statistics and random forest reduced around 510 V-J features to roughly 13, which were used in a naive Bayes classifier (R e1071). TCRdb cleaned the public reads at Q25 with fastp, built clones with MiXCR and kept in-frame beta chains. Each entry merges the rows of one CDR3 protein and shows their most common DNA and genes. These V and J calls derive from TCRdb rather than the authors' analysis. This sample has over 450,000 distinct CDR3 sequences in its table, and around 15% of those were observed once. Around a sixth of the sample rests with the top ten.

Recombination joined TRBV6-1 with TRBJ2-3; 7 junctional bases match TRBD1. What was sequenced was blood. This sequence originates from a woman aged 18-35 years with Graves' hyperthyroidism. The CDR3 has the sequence CASSRQGRTDTQYF. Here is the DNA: TGTGCCAGCAGCAGACAGGGAAGGACAGATACGCAGTATTTT.